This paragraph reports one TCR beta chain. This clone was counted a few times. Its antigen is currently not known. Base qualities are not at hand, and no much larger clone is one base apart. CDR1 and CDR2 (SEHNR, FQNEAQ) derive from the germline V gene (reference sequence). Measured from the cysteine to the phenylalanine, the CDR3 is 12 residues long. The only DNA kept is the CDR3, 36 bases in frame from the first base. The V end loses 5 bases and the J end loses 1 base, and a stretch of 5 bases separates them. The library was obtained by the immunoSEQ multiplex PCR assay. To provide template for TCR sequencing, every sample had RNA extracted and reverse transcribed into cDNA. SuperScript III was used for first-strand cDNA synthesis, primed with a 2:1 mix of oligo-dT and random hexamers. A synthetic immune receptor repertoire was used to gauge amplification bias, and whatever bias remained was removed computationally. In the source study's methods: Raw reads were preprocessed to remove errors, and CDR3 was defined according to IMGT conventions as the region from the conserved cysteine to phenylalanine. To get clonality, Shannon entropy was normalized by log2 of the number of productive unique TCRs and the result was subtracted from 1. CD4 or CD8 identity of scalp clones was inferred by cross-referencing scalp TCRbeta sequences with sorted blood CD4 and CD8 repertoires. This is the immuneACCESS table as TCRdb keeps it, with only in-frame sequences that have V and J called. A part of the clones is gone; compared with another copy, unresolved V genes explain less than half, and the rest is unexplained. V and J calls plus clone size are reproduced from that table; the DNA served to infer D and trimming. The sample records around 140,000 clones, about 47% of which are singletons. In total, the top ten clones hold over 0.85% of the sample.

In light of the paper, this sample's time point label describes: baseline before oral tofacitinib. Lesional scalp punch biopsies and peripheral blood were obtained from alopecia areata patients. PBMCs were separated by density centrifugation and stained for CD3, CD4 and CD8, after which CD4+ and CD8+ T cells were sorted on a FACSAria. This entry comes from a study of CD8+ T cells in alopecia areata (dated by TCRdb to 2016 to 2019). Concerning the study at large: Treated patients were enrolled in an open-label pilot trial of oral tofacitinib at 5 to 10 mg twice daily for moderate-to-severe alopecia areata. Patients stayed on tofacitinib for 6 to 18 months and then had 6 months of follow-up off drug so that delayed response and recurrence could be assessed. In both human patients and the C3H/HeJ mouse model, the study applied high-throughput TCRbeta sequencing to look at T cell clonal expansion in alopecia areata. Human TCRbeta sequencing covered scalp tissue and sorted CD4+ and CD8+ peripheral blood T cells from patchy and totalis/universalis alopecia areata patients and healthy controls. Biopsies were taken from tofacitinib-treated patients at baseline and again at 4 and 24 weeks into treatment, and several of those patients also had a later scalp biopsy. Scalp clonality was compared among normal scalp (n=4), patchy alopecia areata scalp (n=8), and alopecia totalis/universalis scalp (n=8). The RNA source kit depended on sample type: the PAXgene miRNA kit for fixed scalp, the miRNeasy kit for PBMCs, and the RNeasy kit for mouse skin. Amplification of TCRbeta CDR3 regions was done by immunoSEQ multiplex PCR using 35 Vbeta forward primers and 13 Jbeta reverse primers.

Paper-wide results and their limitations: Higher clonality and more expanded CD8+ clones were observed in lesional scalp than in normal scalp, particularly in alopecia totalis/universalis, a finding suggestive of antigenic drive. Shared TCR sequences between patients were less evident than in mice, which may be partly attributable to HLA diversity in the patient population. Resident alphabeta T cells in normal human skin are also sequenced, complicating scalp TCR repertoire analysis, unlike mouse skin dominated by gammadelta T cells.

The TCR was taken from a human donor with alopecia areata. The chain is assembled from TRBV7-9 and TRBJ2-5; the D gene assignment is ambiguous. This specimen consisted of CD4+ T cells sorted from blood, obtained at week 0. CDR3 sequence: CASSPGQETQYF. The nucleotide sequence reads TGTGCCAGCAGCCCGGGCCAAGAGACCCAGTACTTC.